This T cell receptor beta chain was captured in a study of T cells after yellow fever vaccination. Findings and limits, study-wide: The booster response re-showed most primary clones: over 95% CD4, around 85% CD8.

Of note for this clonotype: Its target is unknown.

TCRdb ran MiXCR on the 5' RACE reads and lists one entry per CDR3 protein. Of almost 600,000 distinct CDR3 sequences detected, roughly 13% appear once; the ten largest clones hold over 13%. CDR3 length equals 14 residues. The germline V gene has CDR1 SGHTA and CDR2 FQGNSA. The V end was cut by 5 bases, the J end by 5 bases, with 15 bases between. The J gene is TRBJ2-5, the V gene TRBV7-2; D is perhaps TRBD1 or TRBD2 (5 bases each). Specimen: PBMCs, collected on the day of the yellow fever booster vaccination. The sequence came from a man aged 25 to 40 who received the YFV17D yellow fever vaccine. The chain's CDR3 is CASSRVGGEETQYF. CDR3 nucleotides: TGTGCCAGCAGCCGCGTTGGGGGAGAGGAGACCCAGTACTTC.